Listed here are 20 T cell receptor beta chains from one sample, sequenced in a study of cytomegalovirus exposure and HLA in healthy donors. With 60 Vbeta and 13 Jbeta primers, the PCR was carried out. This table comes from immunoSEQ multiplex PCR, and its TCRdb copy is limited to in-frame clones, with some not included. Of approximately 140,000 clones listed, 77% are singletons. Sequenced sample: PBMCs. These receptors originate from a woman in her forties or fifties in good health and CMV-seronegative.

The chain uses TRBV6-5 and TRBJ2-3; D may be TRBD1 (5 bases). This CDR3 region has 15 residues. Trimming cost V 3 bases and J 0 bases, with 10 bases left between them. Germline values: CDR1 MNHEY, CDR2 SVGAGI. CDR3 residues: CASSYKGLSTDTQYF. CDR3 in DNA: TGTGCCAGCAGTTATAAGGGGTTGAGCACAGATACGCAGTATTTT.

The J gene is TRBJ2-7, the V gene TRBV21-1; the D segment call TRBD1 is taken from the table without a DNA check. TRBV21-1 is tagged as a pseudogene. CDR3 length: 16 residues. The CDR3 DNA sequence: TGTGCCAGCAGCAAAGCATTGACCCGGACACCCTACGAGCAGTACTTC. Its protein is CASSKALTRTPYEQYF.

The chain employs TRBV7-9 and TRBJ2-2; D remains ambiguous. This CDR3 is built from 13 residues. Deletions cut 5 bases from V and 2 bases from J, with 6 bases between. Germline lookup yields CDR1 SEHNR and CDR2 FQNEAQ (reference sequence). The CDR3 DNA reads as TGTGCCAGCAGCCCCCGTAACACCGGGGAGCTGTTTTTT. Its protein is CASSPRNTGELFF.

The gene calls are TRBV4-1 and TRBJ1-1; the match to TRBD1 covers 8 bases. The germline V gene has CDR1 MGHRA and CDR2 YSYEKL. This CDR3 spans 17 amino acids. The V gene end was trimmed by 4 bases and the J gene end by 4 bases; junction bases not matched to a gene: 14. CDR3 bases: TGCGCCAGCAGCCGCTTCGCCCTAGGGACAGGTCGCACTGAAGCTTTCTTT. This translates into CASSRFALGTGRTEAFF.

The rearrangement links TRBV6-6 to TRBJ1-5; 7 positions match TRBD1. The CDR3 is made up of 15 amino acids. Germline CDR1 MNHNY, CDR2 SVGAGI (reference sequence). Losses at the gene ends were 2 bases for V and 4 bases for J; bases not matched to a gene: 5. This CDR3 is CASSYEGASNQPQHF. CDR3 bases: TGTGCCAGCAGTTACGAGGGGGCAAGTAATCAGCCCCAGCATTTT.

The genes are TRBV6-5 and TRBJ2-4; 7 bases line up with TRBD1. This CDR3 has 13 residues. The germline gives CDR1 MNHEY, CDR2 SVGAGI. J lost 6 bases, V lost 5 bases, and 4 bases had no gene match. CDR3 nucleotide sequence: TGTGCCAGCAGTCGGGACAGATTAAACATTCAGTACTTC. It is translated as CASSRDRLNIQYF.

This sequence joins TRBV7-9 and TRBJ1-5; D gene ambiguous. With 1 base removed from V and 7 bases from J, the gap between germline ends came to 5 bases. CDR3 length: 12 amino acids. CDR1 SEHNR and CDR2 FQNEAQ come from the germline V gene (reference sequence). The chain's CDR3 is CASSLGVQPQHF. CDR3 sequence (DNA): TGTGCCAGCAGCTTAGGAGTCCAGCCCCAGCATTTT.

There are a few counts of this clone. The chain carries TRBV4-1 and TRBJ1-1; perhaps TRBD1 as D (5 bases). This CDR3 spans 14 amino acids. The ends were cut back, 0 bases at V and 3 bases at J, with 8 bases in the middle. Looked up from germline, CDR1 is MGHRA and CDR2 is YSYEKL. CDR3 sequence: CASSQDLGDTEAFF. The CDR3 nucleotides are TGCGCCAGCAGCCAAGATCTAGGGGACACTGAAGCTTTCTTT.

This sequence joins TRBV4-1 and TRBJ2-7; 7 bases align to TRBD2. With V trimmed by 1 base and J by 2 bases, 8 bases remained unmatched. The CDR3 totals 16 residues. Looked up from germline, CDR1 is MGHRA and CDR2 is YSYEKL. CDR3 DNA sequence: TGCGCCAGCAGCCAAGGCTTAGGGAGGGAAACCTACGAGCAGTACTTC. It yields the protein CASSQGLGRETYEQYF.

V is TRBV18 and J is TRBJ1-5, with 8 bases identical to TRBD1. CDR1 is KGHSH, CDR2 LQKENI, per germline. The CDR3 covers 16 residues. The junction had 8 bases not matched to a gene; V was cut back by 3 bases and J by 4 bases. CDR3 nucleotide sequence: TGTGCCAGCTCACCTCCGGACAGGGTTGAGAATCAGCCCCAGCATTTT. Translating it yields CASSPPDRVENQPQHF. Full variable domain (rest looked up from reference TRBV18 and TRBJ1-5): NAGVMQNPRHLVRRRGQEARLRCSPMKGHSHVYWYRQLPEEGLKFMVYLQKENIIDESGMPKERFSAEFPKEGPSILRIQQVVRGDSAAYFCASSPPDRVENQPQHFGDGTRLSIL.

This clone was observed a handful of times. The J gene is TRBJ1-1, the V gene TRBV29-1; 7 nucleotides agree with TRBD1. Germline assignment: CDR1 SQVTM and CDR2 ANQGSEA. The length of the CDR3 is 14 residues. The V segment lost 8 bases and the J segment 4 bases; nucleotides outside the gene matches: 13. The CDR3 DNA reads TGCAGCTCCGTCCCGGGACAGCTGGCCACTGAAGCTTTCTTT. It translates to CSSVPGQLATEAFF.

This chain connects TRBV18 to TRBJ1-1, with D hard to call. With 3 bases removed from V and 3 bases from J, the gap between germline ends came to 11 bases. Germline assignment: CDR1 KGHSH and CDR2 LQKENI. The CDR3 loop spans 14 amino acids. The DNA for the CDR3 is TGTGCCAGCTCACCGAGGGTGTGGGACACTGAAGCTTTCTTT. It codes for CASSPRVWDTEAFF.

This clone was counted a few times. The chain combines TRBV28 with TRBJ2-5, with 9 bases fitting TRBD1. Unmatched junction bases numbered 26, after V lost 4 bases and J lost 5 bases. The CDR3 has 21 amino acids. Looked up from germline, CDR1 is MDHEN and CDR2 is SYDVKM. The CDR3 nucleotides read TGTGCCAGCAGTTCCCCATGGACAGGGGAAGTCATGATCCCGTCCCATGAGACCCAGTACTTC. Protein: CASSSPWTGEVMIPSHETQYF.

CDR3 DNA: TGTGCCAGCAGAGCCCGGGACAACCAAGAGACTGAAGCTTTCTTT. Translation gives CASRARDNQETEAFF. The chain links TRBV9 to TRBJ1-1; D may be TRBD1 (6 bases). CDR1 is SGDLS, CDR2 YYNGEE, per germline. CDR3 length equals 15 residues. Trimming shortened V by 5 bases and J by 5 bases, and 19 bases separated the two germline ends.

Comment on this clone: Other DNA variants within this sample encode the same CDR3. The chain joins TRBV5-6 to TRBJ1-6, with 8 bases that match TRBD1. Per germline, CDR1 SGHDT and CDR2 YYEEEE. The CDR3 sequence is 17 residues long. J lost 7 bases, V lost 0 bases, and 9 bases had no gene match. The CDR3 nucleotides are TGTGCCAGCAGCTTGGCCCTCGGACAGGGATTAAATTCACCCCTCCACTTT. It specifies CASSLALGQGLNSPLHF.

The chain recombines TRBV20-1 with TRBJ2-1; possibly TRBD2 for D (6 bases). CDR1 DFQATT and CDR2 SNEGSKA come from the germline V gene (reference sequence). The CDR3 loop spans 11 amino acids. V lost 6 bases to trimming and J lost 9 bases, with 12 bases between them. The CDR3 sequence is CSATGLLEQFF. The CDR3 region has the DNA TGCAGTGCGACGGGACTCCTTGAGCAGTTCTTC.

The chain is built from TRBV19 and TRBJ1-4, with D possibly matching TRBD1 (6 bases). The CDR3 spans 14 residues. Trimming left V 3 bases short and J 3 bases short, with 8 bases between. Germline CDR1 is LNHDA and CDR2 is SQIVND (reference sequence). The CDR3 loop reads CASSIGQSNEKLFF. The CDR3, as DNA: TGTGCCAGTAGTATTGGACAGTCTAATGAAAAACTGTTTTTT.

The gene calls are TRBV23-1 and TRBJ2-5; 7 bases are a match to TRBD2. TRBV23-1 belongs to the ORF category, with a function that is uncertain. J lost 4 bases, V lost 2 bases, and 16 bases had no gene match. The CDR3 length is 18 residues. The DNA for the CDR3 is TGCGCCAGCAGTCAAGGTGAGCGATGGGGGGGGTTCCGAGAGACCCAGTACTTC. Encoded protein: CASSQGERWGGFRETQYF.

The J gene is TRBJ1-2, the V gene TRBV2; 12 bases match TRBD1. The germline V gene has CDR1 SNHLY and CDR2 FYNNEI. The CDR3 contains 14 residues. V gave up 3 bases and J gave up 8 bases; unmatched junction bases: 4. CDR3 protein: CASSEGQGASGYTF. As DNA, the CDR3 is TGTGCCAGCAGTGAGGGACAGGGGGCGTCGGGCTACACCTTC. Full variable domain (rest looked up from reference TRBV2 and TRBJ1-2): EPEVTQTPSHQVTQMGQEVILRCVPISNHLYFYWYRQILGQKVEFLVSFYNNEISEKSEIFDDQFSVERPDGSNFTLKIRSTKLEDSAMYFCASSEGQGASGYTFGSGTRLTVV.

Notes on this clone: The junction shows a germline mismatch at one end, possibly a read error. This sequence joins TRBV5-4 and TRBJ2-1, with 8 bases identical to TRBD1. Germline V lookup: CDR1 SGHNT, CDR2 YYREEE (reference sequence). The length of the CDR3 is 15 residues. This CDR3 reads CASSSGQGEYSEQFF. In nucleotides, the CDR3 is TGTGCCAGCAGCTCCGGACAGGGAGAGTACAGTGAGCAGTTCTTC. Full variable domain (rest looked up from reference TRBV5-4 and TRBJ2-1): ETGVTQSPTHLIKTRGQQVTLRCSSQSGHNTVSWYQQALGQGPQFIFQYYREEENGRGNFPPRFSGLQFPNYSSELNVNALELDDSALYLCASSSGQGEYSEQFFGPGTRLTVL.